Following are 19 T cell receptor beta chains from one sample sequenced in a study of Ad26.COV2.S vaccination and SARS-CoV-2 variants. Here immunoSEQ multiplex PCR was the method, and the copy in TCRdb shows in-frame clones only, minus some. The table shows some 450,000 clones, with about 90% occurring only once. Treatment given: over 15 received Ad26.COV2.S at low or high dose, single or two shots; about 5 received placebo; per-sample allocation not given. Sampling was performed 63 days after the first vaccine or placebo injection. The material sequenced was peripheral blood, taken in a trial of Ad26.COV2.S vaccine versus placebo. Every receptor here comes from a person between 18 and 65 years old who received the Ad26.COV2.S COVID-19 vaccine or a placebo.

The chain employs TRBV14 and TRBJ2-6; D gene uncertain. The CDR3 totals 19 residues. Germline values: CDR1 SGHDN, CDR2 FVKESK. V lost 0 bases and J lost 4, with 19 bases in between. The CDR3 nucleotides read TGTGCCAGCAGCCAAGATATCGCTCCTCTCAATCCAGGGGCCAACGTCCTGACTTTC. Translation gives CASSQDIAPLNPGANVLTF.

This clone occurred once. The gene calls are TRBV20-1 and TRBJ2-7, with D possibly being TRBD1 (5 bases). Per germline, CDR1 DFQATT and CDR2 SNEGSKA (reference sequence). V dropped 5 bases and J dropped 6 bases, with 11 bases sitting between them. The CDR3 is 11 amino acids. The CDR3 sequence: CSAAGSSEQYF. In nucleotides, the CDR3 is TGCAGTGCTGCAGGGTCGTCCGAGCAGTACTTC.

The CDR3 spells CASRKDRKAYEQYF. Written as DNA, the CDR3 is TGTGCCAGCAGAAAGGACAGGAAAGCCTACGAGCAGTACTTC. The chain uses TRBV6-4 and TRBJ2-7; TRBD1 matches at 7 bases. Germline trimming cut 6 bases from V and 2 bases from J; bases unmatched to any gene: 7. This CDR3 is built from 14 residues. Germline V gene sequence: CDR1 MRHNA, CDR2 SNTAGT.

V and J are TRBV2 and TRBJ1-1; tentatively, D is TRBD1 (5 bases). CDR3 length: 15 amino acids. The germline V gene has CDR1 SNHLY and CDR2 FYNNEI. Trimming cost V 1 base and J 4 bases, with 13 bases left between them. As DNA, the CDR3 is TGTGCCAGCAGTGAAGTATGGGGCGGTGGCACTGAAGCTTTCTTT. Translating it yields CASSEVWGGGTEAFF. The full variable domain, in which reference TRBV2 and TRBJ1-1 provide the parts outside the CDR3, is EPEVTQTPSHQVTQMGQEVILRCVPISNHLYFYWYRQILGQKVEFLVSFYNNEISEKSEIFDDQFSVERPDGSNFTLKIRSTKLEDSAMYFCASSEVWGGGTEAFFGQGTRLTVV.

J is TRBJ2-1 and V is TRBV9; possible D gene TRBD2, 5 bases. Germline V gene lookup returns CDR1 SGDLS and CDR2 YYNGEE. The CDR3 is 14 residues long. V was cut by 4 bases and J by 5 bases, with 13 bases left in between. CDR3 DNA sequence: TGTGCCAGCAGCCCATCCGGAGGACACAATGAGCAGTTCTTC. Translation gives CASSPSGGHNEQFF.

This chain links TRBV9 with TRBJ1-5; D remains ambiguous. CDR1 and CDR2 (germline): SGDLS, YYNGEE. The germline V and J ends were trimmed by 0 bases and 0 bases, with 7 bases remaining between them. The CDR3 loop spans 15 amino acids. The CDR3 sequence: CASSVGPYSNQPQHF. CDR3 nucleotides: TGTGCCAGCAGCGTAGGGCCGTATAGCAATCAGCCCCAGCATTTT.

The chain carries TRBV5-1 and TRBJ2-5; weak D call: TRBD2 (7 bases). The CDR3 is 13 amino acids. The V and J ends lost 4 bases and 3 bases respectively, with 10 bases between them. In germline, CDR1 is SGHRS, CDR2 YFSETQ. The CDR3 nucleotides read TGCGCCAGCAGCGGGGGGGCCGAAGAGACCCAGTACTTC. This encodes CASSGGAEETQYF. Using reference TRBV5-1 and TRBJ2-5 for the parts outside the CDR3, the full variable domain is KAGVTQTPRYLIKTRGQQVTLSCSPISGHRSVSWYQQTPGQGLQFLFEYFSETQRNKGNFPGRFSGRQFSNSRSEMNVSTLELGDSALYLCASSGGAEETQYFGPGTRLLVL.

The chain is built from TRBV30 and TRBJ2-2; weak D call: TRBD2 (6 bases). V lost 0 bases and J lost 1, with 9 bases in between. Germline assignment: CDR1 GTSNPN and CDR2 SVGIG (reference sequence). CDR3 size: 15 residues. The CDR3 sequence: CAWSVGGKNTGELFF. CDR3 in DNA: TGTGCCTGGAGTGTCGGAGGGAAGAACACCGGGGAGCTGTTTTTT.

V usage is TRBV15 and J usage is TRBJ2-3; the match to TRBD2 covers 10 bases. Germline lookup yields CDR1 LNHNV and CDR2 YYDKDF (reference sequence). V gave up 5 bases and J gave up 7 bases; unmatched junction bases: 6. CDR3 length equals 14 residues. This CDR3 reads CATSATSGSNTQYF. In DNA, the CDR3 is TGTGCCACCAGCGCGACTAGCGGGTCGAATACGCAGTATTTT. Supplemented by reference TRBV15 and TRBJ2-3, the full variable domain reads DAMVIQNPRYQVTQFGKPVTLSCSQTLNHNVMYWYQQKSSQAPKLLFHYYDKDFNNEADTPDNFQSRRPNTSFCFLDIRSPGLGDTAMYLCATSATSGSNTQYFGPGTRLTVL.

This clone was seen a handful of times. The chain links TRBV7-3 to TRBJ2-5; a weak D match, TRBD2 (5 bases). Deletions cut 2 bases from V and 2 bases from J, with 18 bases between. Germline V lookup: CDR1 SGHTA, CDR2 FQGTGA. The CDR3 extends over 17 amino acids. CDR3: CASSLELVGVGQETQYF. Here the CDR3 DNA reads TGTGCCAGCAGCTTAGAGCTTGTGGGAGTGGGTCAAGAGACCCAGTACTTC.

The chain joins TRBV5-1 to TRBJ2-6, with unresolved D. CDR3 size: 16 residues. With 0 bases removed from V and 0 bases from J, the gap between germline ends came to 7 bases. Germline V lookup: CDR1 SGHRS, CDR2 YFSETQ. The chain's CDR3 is CASSLVGNSGANVLTF. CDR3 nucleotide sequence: TGCGCCAGCAGCTTGGTGGGGAACTCTGGGGCCAACGTCCTGACTTTC.

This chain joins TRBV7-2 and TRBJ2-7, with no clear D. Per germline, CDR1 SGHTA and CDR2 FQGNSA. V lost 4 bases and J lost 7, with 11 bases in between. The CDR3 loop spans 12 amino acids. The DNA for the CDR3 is TGTGCCAGCAGCTCACTGACTCCAGAGCAGTACTTC. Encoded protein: CASSSLTPEQYF. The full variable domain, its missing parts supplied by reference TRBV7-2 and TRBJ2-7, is GAGVSQSPSNKVTEKGKDVELRCDPISGHTALYWYRQSLGQGLEFLIYFQGNSAPDKSGLPSDRFSAERTGGSVSTLTIQRTQQEDSAVYLCASSSLTPEQYFGPGTRLTVT.

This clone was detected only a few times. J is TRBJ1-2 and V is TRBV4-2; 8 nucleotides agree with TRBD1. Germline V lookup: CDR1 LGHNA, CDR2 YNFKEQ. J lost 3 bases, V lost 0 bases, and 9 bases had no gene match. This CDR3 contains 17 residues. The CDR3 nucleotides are TGTGCCAGCAGCCAAGACGACAGGGGAGGGTTCGACTATGGCTACACCTTC. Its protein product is CASSQDDRGGFDYGYTF.

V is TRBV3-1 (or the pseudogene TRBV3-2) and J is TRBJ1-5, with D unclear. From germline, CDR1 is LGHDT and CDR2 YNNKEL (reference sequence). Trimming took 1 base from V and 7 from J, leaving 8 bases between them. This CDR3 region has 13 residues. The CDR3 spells CASSQAPGQPQHF. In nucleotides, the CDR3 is TGTGCCAGCAGCCAAGCCCCCGGGCAGCCCCAGCATTTT.

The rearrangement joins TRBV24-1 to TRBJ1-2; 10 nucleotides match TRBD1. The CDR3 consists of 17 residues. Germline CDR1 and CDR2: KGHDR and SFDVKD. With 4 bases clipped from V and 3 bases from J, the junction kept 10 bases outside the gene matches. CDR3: CATSDLRDRGSDYGYTF. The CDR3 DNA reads TGTGCCACCAGTGACCTCCGGGACAGGGGATCGGACTATGGCTACACCTTC.

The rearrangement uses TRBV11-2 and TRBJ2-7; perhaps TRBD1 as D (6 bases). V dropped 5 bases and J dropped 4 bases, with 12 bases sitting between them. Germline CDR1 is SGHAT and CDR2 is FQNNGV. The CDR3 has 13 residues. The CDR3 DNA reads TGTGCCAGCAGCCTCCTGACAGGATACGAGCAGTACTTC. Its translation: CASSLLTGYEQYF.

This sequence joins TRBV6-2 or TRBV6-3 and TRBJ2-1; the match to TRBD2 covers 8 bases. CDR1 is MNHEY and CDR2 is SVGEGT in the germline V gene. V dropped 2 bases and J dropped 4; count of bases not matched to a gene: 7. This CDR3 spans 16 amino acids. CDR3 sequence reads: CASSYQRRGAYNEQFF. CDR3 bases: TGTGCCAGCAGTTACCAACGGCGGGGGGCATACAATGAGCAGTTCTTC.

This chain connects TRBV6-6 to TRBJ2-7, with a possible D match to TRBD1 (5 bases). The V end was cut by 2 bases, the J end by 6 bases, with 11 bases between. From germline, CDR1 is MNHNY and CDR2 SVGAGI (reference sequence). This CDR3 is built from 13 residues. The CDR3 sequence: CASSYERGSEQYF. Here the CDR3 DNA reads TGTGCCAGCAGTTACGAAAGGGGAAGCGAGCAGTACTTC.

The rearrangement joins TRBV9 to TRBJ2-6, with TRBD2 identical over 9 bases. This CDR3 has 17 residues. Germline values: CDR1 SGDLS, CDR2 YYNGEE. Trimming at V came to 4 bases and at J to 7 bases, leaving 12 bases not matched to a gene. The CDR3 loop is CASSSSGASGIANVLTF. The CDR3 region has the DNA TGTGCCAGCAGCTCGTCTGGGGCTAGCGGGATCGCCAACGTCCTGACTTTC.